This T cell receptor (beta chain) comes out of a study of shared clonotypes between healthy human individuals. CDR1 is MNHNS and CDR2 is SASEGT in the germline V gene. Losses at the gene ends were 4 bases for V and 3 bases for J; bases not matched to a gene: 9. The CDR3 is 16 amino acids. Sequencing used immunoSEQ multiplex PCR; TCRdb keeps in-frame clones, though not all of them. The sample records roughly 760,000 clones, around 74% being singletons. This clone was found a few times. Sequenced sample: memory CD4+ T cells sorted from blood. Regarding subset: CD45RA-negative fraction. The V gene is TRBV6-1, the J gene TRBJ2-1; 7 bases agree with TRBD2. The sequence was collected from a woman aged 25 to 39 in good health. CDR3 in DNA: TGTGCCAGCAGTGCCGCTAGCGGAGCAGTCTACAATGAGCAGTTCTTC. It translates to CASSAASGAVYNEQFF.